The 15 T cell receptor beta chains below come from one sample, sequenced in a study of T cells in Graves' hyperthyroidism and ophthalmopathy. Amplified regions were TCR beta CDR3 sequences from RNA transcripts. The HTBI set primed first-round TCR CDR3 RT-PCR. TCRdb re-called the multiplex PCR reads with MiXCR, one entry per CDR3 protein. Of about 250,000 distinct CDR3 sequences detected, roughly 22% appear once; the ten largest clones hold around 62%. Sequencing used blood. The receptors shown here come from a man in his thirties or forties with Graves' ophthalmopathy.

This clonotype has ten or more counts. V and J are TRBV12-3 or TRBV12-4 and TRBJ2-7, with unresolved D. CDR3 length equals 11 residues. Trimming left V 5 bases short and J 2 bases short, with 4 bases between. CDR3 sequence reads: CASSATYEQYF. The CDR3 DNA reads TGTGCCAGCAGTGCGACCTACGAGCAGTACTTC.

This clonotype has only a few counts. The V call is TRBV19, the J call TRBJ2-3; 9 bases are a match to TRBD2. CDR1 is LNHDA and CDR2 is SQIVND in the germline V gene (reference sequence). V shed 4 bases and J 2 bases; nucleotides not matched to a gene: 4. CDR3 length: 15 residues. CDR3 in DNA: TGTGCCAGTAGTAGGGCTAGCGGGGTCACAGATACGCAGTATTTT. It yields the protein CASSRASGVTDTQYF.

V usage is TRBV25-1 and J usage is TRBJ1-1; D remains ambiguous. The CDR3 covers 14 residues. Germline V gene sequence: CDR1 MGHDK, CDR2 SYGVNS. Between the trimmed V and J ends, which lost 4 bases and 4 bases, there was a span of 13 bases. CDR3 protein: CASSALRRGTEAFF. The CDR3 DNA reads as TGTGCCAGCAGTGCCCTACGTCGGGGCACTGAAGCTTTCTTT.

DNA of the CDR3: TGTGCCACCAGCAGAGATTTTGACGGGGAGCTGTTTTTT. The encoded protein is CATSRDFDGELFF. The V call is TRBV15, the J call TRBJ2-2; no clear D. The germline gives CDR1 LNHNV, CDR2 YYDKDF (reference sequence). The CDR3 contains 13 residues. Trimming stripped 0 bases from V and 7 bases from J, with 6 bases between.

This sequence joins TRBV5-1 and TRBJ2-3, with 8 bases lining up with TRBD1. V was clipped by 4 bases and J by 5 bases; unmatched bases: 9. The CDR3 contains 15 residues. Germline CDR1 is SGHRS and CDR2 is YFSETQ. DNA of the CDR3: TGCGCCAGCAGCCCCGGACAGGGCTTTGAAGATACGCAGTATTTT. As protein: CASSPGQGFEDTQYF. The full variable domain, its missing parts supplied by reference TRBV5-1 and TRBJ2-3, is KAGVTQTPRYLIKTRGQQVTLSCSPISGHRSVSWYQQTPGQGLQFLFEYFSETQRNKGNFPGRFSGRQFSNSRSEMNVSTLELGDSALYLCASSPGQGFEDTQYFGPGTRLTVL.

This clonotype has a handful of counts. The rearrangement joins TRBV7-2 to TRBJ1-3; D unresolved. The V gene's germline CDR1 is SGHTA and CDR2 FQGNSA. This CDR3 comprises 13 residues. V was trimmed by 5 bases and J by 4 bases, leaving 9 bases between them. CDR3 residues: CASSGRPGNTIYF. In nucleotides, the CDR3 is TGTGCCAGCAGCGGGAGGCCCGGAAACACCATATATTTT.

There are many counts of this clonotype. The genes are TRBV20-1 and TRBJ2-2; no definite D call. Germline V lookup: CDR1 DFQATT, CDR2 SNEGSKA (reference sequence). The CDR3 totals 11 residues. With 6 bases removed from V and 1 base from J, the gap between germline ends came to 3 bases. CDR3 DNA sequence: TGCAGTGCAAGGAACACCGGGGAGCTGTTTTTT. Protein product: CSARNTGELFF.

There are many counts of this clonotype. V and J are TRBV3-1 and TRBJ2-7, with 8 positions matching TRBD2. CDR1 LGHDT and CDR2 YNNKEL come from the germline V gene (reference sequence). The CDR3 contains 19 residues. Trimming cost V 3 bases and J 4 bases; bases outside gene matches: 20. The CDR3 reads CASSHQPGYGTSKLYEQYF. DNA for the CDR3: TGTGCCAGCAGCCATCAGCCAGGCTACGGGACTAGTAAGTTGTACGAGCAGTACTTC.

In this sample, this clonotype turned up many times. This sequence joins TRBV2 and TRBJ2-5; no firm D call. The germline CDR1 and CDR2 sequences are SNHLY and FYNNEI. With 7 bases removed from V and 1 base from J, the gap between germline ends came to 13 bases. The CDR3 extends over 14 amino acids. The CDR3: CASKKDGIQETQYF. CDR3 bases: TGTGCCAGCAAGAAGGACGGAATCCAAGAGACCCAGTACTTC.

This clonotype was seen at least ten times. This sequence joins TRBV11-2 and TRBJ2-5; 9 bases are shared with TRBD2. J lost 1 base, V lost 3 bases, and 3 bases had no gene match. Germline V gives CDR1 SGHAT, CDR2 FQNNGV. CDR3 size: 15 residues. The CDR3 protein is CASSFGLAFQETQYF. CDR3 coding DNA: TGTGCCAGCAGCTTTGGACTAGCGTTCCAAGAGACCCAGTACTTC.

The gene calls are TRBV7-2 and TRBJ2-2; 8 positions match TRBD2. With V trimmed by 5 bases and J by 5 bases, 4 bases remained unmatched. There are 14 residues in the CDR3. In germline, CDR1 is SGHTA, CDR2 FQGNSA. The CDR3 DNA reads TGTGCCAGCAGCCCGGGGGGGCGAACCGGGGAGCTGTTTTTT. As protein: CASSPGGRTGELFF.

This clonotype was recorded at least ten times. The chain has TRBV12-3 or TRBV12-4 and TRBJ1-5; 8 nucleotides agree with TRBD1. Germline trimming cut 2 bases from V and 5 bases from J; bases unmatched to any gene: 11. The CDR3 covers 17 residues. CDR3 sequence (DNA): TGTGCCAGCAGTTTAAACAGGGGGATAGAGAGAGATCAGCCCCAGCATTTT. This gives the protein CASSLNRGIERDQPQHF.

The chain carries TRBV20-1 and TRBJ1-5; D is perhaps TRBD1 (5 bases). This CDR3 contains 14 residues. Per the germline V gene, CDR1 is DFQATT and CDR2 is SNEGSKA (reference sequence). The CDR3 bases are TGCAGCGCCTGCCAGGGAGGACGCAATCAGCCCCAGCATTTT. Translated, it gives CSACQGGRNQPQHF.

J is TRBJ2-2 and V is TRBV19; unclear D gene. The CDR3 is 14 residues long. Germline V CDR1 and CDR2: LNHDA, SQIVND (reference sequence). Trimming left V 1 base short and J 2 bases short, with 5 bases between. CDR3 sequence reads: CASSIGPNTGELFF. The CDR3 DNA is TGTGCCAGTAGTATAGGTCCAAACACCGGGGAGCTGTTTTTT.

This clonotype was seen more than once but under ten times. The chain carries TRBV14 and TRBJ2-3, with D tentatively TRBD2 (6 bases). Trimming stripped 1 base from V and 2 bases from J, with 19 bases between. The V gene's germline CDR1 is SGHDN and CDR2 FVKESK. This CDR3 is 18 amino acids long. CDR3 sequence reads: CASSQGTFGGDSTDTQYF. CDR3 nucleotide sequence: TGTGCCAGCAGCCAAGGGACTTTTGGCGGGGACTCCACAGATACGCAGTATTTT.